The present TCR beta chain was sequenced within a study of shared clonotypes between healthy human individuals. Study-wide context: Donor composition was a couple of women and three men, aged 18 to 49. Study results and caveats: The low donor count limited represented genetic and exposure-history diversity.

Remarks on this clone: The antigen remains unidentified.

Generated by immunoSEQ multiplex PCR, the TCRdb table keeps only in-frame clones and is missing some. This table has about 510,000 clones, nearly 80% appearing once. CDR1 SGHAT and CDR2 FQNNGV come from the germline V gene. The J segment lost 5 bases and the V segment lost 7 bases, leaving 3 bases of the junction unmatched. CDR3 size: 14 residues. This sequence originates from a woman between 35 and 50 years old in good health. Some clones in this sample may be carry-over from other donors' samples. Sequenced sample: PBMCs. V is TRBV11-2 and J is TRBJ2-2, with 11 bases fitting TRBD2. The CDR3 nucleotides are TGTGCCAGCATCCGGACTAGCGGGACCGGGGAGCTGTTTTTT. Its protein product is CASIRTSGTGELFF.